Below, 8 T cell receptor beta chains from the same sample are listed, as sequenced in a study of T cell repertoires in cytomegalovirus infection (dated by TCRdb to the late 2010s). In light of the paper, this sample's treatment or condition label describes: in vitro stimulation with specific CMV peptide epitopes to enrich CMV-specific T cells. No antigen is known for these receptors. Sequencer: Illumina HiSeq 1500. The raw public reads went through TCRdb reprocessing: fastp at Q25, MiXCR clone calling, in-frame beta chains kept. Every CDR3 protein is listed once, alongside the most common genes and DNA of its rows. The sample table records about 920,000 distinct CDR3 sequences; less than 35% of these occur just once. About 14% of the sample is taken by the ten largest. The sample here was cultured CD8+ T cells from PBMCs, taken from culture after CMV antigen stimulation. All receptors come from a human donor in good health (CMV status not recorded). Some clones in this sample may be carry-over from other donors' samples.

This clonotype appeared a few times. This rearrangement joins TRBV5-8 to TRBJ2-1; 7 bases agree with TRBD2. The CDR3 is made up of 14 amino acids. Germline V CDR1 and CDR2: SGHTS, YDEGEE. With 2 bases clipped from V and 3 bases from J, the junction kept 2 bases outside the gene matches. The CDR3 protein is CASSFREVYNEQFF. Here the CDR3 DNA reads TGTGCCAGCAGCTTCCGGGAGGTCTACAATGAGCAGTTCTTC.

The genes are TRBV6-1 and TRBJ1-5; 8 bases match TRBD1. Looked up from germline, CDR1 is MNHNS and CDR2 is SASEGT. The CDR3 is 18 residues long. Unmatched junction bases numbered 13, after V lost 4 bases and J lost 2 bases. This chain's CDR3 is CASSGRDRWYSGNQPQHF. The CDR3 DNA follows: TGTGCCAGCAGTGGACGGGACAGGTGGTATAGTGGCAATCAGCCCCAGCATTTT.

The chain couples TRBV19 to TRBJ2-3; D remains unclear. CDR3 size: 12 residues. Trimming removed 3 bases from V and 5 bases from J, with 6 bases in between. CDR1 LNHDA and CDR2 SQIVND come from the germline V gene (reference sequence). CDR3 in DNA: TGTGCCAGTAGTATGGATTTAGATACGCAGTATTTT. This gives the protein CASSMDLDTQYF.

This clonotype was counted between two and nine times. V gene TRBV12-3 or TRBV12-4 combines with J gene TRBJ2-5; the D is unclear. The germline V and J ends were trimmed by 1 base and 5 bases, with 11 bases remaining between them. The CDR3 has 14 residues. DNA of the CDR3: TGTGCCAGCAGTTTAGTGGTCCGACGGGAGACCCAGTACTTC. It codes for CASSLVVRRETQYF.

The CDR3 here is CASSAREAGNTIYF. As DNA, the CDR3 is TGCGCCAGCAGCGCCAGGGAGGCTGGAAACACCATATATTTT. The chain combines TRBV5-1 with TRBJ1-3; possibly TRBD1 for D (5 bases). V was shortened by 4 bases and J by 2 bases, with 10 bases between the two germline ends. CDR1 and CDR2 from the germline V gene are SGHRS and YFSETQ. This CDR3 contains 14 residues.

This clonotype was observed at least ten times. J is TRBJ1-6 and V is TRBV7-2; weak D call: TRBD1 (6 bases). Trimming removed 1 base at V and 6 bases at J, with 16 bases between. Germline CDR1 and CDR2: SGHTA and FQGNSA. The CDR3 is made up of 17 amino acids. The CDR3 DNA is TGTGCCAGCAGCTTAGAGAGCCGACAGGCCTTTAATTCACCCCTCCACTTT. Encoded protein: CASSLESRQAFNSPLHF. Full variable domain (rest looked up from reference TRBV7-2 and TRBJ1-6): GAGVSQSPSNKVTEKGKDVELRCDPISGHTALYWYRQSLGQGLEFLIYFQGNSAPDKSGLPSDRFSAERTGGSVSTLTIQRTQQEDSAVYLCASSLESRQAFNSPLHFGNGTRLTVT.

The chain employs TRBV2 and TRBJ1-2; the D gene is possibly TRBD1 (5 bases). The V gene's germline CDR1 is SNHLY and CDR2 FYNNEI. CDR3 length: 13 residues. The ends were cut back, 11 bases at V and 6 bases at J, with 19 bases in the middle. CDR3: CAPQREGRDGYTF. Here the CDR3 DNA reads TGTGCCCCCCAACGGGAGGGGCGGGATGGCTACACCTTC. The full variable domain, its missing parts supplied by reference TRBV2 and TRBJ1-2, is EPEVTQTPSHQVTQMGQEVILRCVPISNHLYFYWYRQILGQKVEFLVSFYNNEISEKSEIFDDQFSVERPDGSNFTLKIRSTKLEDSAMYFCAPQREGRDGYTFGSGTRLTVV.

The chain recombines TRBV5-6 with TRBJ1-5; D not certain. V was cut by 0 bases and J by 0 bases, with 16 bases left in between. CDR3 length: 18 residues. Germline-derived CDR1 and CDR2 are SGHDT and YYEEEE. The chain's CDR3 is CASSLGGGSPLSNQPQHF. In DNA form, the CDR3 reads TGTGCCAGCAGCTTGGGGGGTGGCAGTCCCCTTAGCAATCAGCCCCAGCATTTT.